Listed here are 10 T cell receptor beta chains from one sample, sequenced in a study of early T cells in non-severe SARS-CoV-2 infection. Each CDR3 protein gets one entry after TCRdb re-called the 5' RACE reads with MiXCR. Among around 110,000 distinct CDR3 sequences listed, around 10% were seen once. Sequenced material: whole blood. The source is an adult who was a healthcare worker with PCR-confirmed SARS-CoV-2 infection or an uninfected control (not recorded which).

This chain connects TRBV6-6 to TRBJ2-7; TRBD2 might be the D (5 bases). Germline CDR1 MNHNY, CDR2 SVGAGI (reference sequence). V was pared by 6 bases and J by 3 bases, with 12 bases between. The CDR3 runs to 13 residues. The CDR3 nucleotides read TGTGCCAGCAGAGGGAGTCGGGGCTACGAGCAGTACTTC. Protein sequence: CASRGSRGYEQYF.

This clonotype was found a few times. The gene calls are TRBV25-1 and TRBJ1-6; no clear D gene. The germline CDR1 and CDR2 sequences are MGHDK and SYGVNS. Trimming removed 5 bases at V and 9 bases at J, with 8 bases between. CDR3 length equals 12 residues. The CDR3 is CASSRVGSPLHF. Here the CDR3 DNA reads TGTGCCAGCAGTCGAGTGGGTTCACCCCTCCACTTT.

This clonotype was counted a few times. The rearrangement uses TRBV30 and TRBJ2-3; the D gene is possibly TRBD1 (6 bases). CDR1 and CDR2 (germline): GTSNPN, SVGIG (reference sequence). The CDR3 has 13 amino acids. The V end was cut by 5 bases, the J end by 3 bases, with 12 bases between. CDR3 sequence: CAWGQGMTDTQYF. CDR3 in DNA: TGTGCCTGGGGTCAGGGGATGACAGATACGCAGTATTTT.

The chain joins TRBV20-1 to TRBJ2-1; perhaps TRBD2 as D (6 bases). The CDR3 loop spans 13 amino acids. CDR1 and CDR2 from the germline V gene are DFQATT and SNEGSKA (reference sequence). The ends were cut back, 3 bases at V and 6 bases at J, with 12 bases in the middle. CDR3 sequence: CSASGSRGNEQFF. The CDR3 DNA follows: TGCAGTGCTAGCGGGAGCCGGGGCAATGAGCAGTTCTTC.

This clonotype came up a few times. This chain joins TRBV10-2 and TRBJ2-4; D perhaps matches TRBD1 (5 bases). Between the trimmed V and J ends, which lost 8 bases and 4 bases, there was a span of 15 bases. Germline V lookup: CDR1 WSHSY, CDR2 SAAADI. CDR3 size: 14 residues. The CDR3 DNA follows: TGCGCCAGCCGAAGCTCCCGACAGAAAAACATTCAGTACTTC. Translated: CASRSSRQKNIQYF.

This clonotype was detected ten times or more. The V and J genes are TRBV5-1 and TRBJ2-7, with TRBD2 as a possible D gene (6 bases). This CDR3 spans 14 amino acids. Trimming removed 4 bases from V and 7 bases from J, with 18 bases in between. The germline CDR1 and CDR2 sequences are SGHRS and YFSETQ. CDR3 amino acids: CASSARTMLREQYF. CDR3 in DNA: TGCGCCAGCAGCGCGCGGACTATGTTGCGGGAGCAGTACTTC.

Worth noting for this clonotype: Just one base apart from a much larger clone, this may be a read error. V usage is TRBV7-9 and J usage is TRBJ1-5; no clear D gene. The germline V gene encodes CDR1 SEHNR and CDR2 FQNEAQ (reference sequence). CDR3 length: 15 amino acids. This chain's CDR3 is CVSSLAGQLGQPQHF. In DNA form, the CDR3 reads TGTGTCAGCAGCTTAGCAGGCCAGTTGGGTCAGCCCCAGCATTTT.

The chain has TRBV11-2 and TRBJ2-4; unclear D gene. The CDR3 extends over 13 amino acids. Trimming stripped 0 bases from V and 9 bases from J, with 9 bases between. The V gene's germline CDR1 is SGHAT and CDR2 FQNNGV. CDR3 DNA: TGTGCCAGCAGCTTAGATATAGCAGCCATTCAGTACTTC. This gives the protein CASSLDIAAIQYF.

This clonotype was seen many times. This chain connects TRBV20-1 to TRBJ2-7; 9 bases map to TRBD2. J lost 4 bases, V lost 1 base, and 8 bases had no gene match. Germline CDR1 DFQATT, CDR2 SNEGSKA (reference sequence). The CDR3 extends over 15 amino acids. As DNA, the CDR3 is TGCAGTGCTAGAGTAACGTCTAGCGGGATGTACGAGCAGTACTTC. Translated: CSARVTSSGMYEQYF.

As for this clonotype: This sequence may be a read error, since a much larger clone differs from it by one base. CDR3 DNA sequence: TGTGCCAGCAGCCCCGGAGAGTATGGCTACACCTTC. It specifies CASSPGEYGYTF. The rearrangement links TRBV9 to TRBJ1-2; D is unresolved. The CDR3 is made up of 12 amino acids. Per germline, CDR1 SGDLS and CDR2 YYNGEE. The ends were cut back, 4 bases at V and 5 bases at J, with 9 bases in the middle.